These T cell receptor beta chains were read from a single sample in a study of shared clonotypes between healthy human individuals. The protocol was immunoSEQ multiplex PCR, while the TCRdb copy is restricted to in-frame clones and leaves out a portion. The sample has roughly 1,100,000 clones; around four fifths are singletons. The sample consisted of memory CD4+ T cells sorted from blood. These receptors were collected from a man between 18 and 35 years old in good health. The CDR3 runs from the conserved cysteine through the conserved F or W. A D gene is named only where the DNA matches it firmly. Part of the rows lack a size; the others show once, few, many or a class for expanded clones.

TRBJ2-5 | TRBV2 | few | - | CASSRGQETQYF | TGTGCCAGCAGTCGGGGGCAAGAGACCCAGTACTTC
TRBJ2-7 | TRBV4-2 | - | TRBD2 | CASSRNSGGAYEQYF | TGTGCCAGCAGCCGTAATAGCGGGGGAGCCTACGAGCAGTACTTC
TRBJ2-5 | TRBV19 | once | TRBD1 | CASSIITGAGETQYF | TGTGCCAGTAGTATCATAACAGGGGCTGGAGAGACCCAGTACTTC
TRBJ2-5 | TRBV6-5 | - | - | CASGGTRGGETQYF | TGTGCCAGCGGCGGGACTCGAGGGGGAGAGACCCAGTACTTC
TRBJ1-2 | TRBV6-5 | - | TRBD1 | CASSYSGTGDRGYTF | TGTGCCAGCAGTTACTCGGGGACAGGGGATCGTGGCTACACCTTC
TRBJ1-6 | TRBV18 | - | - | CASSLSTEYNSPLHF | TGTGCCAGCTCACTGTCGACAGAGTATAATTCACCCCTCCACTTT
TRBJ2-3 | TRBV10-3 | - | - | CAISESIEGTDTQYF | TGTGCCATCAGTGAGTCGATAGAGGGCACAGATACGCAGTATTTT
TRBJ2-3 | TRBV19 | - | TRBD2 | CASSGTSGRSNADTQYF | TGTGCCAGTAGTGGGACTAGCGGGAGATCGAACGCAGATACGCAGTATTTT
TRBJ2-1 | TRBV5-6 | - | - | CASRGPWNDNEQFF | TGTGCCAGCAGAGGACCGTGGAACGACAATGAGCAGTTCTTC
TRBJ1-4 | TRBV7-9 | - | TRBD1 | CASSSGQGGEKLFF | TGTGCCAGCAGCTCAGGACAGGGGGGTGAAAAACTGTTTTTT
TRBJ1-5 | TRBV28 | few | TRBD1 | CASSFSTMTGQLSQPQHF | TGTGCCAGCAGTTTCTCCACCATGACAGGGCAATTATCCCAGCCCCAGCATTTT
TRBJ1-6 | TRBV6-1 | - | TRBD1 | CASSRETGDGPLHF | TGTGCCAGCAGTAGGGAGACAGGGGATGGACCCCTCCACTTT
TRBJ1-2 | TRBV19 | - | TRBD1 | CASSIETGVRGYTF | TGTGCCAGTAGTATAGAAACAGGGGTCCGTGGCTACACCTTC
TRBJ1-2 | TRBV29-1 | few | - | CSVAGPSRGASNYGYTF | TGCAGCGTTGCAGGACCTTCCCGAGGGGCCAGTAACTATGGCTACACCTTC
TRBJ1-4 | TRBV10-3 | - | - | CAIRAPGYEKLFF | TGTGCCATCAGAGCCCCGGGGTACGAAAAACTGTTTTTT
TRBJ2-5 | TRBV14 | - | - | CASSQARRVGVGETQYF | TGTGCCAGCAGCCAAGCGAGGAGGGTTGGAGTGGGAGAAACCCAGTACTTC
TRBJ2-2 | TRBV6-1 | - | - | CASLAGSGELFF | TGTGCCAGCTTAGCAGGGTCCGGGGAGCTGTTTTTT
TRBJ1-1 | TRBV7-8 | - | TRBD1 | CASSIRQGNTEAFF | TGTGCCAGCAGCATAAGACAGGGGAACACTGAAGCTTTCTTT
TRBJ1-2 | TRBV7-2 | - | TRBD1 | CASSLVQGAVYGYTF | TGTGCCAGCAGCTTAGTTCAGGGGGCGGTCTATGGCTACACCTTC
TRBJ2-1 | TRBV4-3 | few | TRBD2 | CASSQEWVAGAQGSYNEQFF | TGCGCCAGCAGCCAAGAATGGGTGGCGGGAGCGCAGGGCTCCTACAATGAGCAGTTCTTC
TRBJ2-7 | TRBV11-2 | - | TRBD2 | CASSLEISGAYEQYF | TGTGCCAGCAGCTTAGAGATTAGCGGGGCGTACGAGCAGTACTTC
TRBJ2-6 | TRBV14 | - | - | CASSHFTQGLNSGANVLTF | TGTGCCAGCAGCCATTTTACTCAGGGGCTGAACTCTGGGGCCAACGTCCTGACTTTC
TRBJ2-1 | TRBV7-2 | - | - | CASSRRTDASYNEQFF | TGTGCCAGCAGCCGTAGGACTGATGCTTCCTACAATGAGCAGTTCTTC
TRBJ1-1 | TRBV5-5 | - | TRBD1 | CASSPGTGTNTEAFF | TGTGCCAGCAGCCCAGGGACAGGAACGAACACTGAAGCTTTCTTT
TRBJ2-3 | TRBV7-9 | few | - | CASSLGQSTDTQYF | TGTGCCAGCAGCTTAGGACAGAGCACAGATACGCAGTATTTT
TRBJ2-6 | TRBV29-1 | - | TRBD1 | CSVQGITGANVLTF | TGCAGCGTACAGGGGATTACTGGGGCCAACGTCCTGACTTTC
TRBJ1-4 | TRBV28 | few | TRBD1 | CASRPGQSNEKLFF | TGTGCCAGCAGACCGGGACAGTCTAATGAAAAACTGTTTTTT
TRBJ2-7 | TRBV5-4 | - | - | CASSFSGVPFEQYF | TGTGCCAGCAGTTTTAGCGGCGTCCCATTCGAGCAGTACTTC
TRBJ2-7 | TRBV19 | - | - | CASSPTTGGTEQYF | TGTGCCAGTAGTCCCACGACTGGGGGCACAGAGCAGTACTTC
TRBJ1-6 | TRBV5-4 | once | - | CASSLSVNNSPLHF | TGTGCCAGCAGCTTGAGCGTTAATAATTCACCCCTCCACTTT
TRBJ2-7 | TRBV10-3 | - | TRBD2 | CAISASSGSIRPYEQYF | TGTGCCATCAGTGCCTCTAGCGGGAGTATTCGGCCTTACGAGCAGTACTTC
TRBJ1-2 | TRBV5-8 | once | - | CASSLRGPGYGYTF | TGTGCCAGCAGCTTGAGGGGTCCAGGGTACGGCTACACCTTC
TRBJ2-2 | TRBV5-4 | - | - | CASSGRQGGITGELFF | TGTGCCAGCAGCGGTAGACAGGGAGGGATCACCGGGGAGCTGTTTTTT
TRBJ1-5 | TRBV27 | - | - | CASSLARNQPQHF | TGTGCCAGCAGTTTAGCCCGAAATCAGCCCCAGCATTTT
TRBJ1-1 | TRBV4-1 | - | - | CASSHAGAMNTEAFF | TGCGCCAGCAGCCATGCAGGGGCGATGAACACTGAAGCTTTCTTT
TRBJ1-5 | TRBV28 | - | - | CASSSPGRGGNQPQHF | TGTGCCAGCAGTTCCCCCGGCAGGGGCGGCAATCAGCCCCAGCATTTT
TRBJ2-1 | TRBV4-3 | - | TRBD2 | CASSPDPGLAGEEVREDEQFF | TGCGCCAGCAGCCCCGACCCTGGGCTAGCGGGAGAAGAGGTCAGGGAGGATGAGCAGTTCTTC
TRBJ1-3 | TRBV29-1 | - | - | CSVSQGLGNTIYF | TGCAGCGTTTCGCAGGGACTTGGAAACACCATATATTTT
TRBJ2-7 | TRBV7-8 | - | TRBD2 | CASSLGLAGEQYF | TGTGCCAGCAGCTTGGGACTAGCGGGCGAGCAGTACTTC
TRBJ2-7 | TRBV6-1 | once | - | CATVKGIEQYF | TGTGCCACCGTTAAGGGTATCGAGCAGTACTTC
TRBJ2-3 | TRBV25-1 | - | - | CASSEVGTTDTQYF | TGTGCCAGCAGTGAAGTCGGGACCACAGATACGCAGTATTTT
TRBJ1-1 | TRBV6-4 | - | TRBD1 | CASSDRTGEAFF | TGTGCCAGCAGTGATCGGACAGGTGAAGCTTTCTTT
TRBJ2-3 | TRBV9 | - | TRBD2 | CASSVGLSGGASGTDTQYF | TGTGCCAGCAGCGTAGGCCTCAGCGGGGGGGCCTCAGGCACAGATACGCAGTATTTT
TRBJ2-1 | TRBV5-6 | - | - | CASSLEGYEQFF | TGTGCCAGCAGCTTGGAGGGCTATGAGCAGTTCTTC
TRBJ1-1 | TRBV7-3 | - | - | CASSLTPGFNTEAFF | TGTGCCAGCAGCTTAACACCAGGTTTCAACACTGAAGCTTTCTTT
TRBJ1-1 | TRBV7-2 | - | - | CASSPQTHTEAFF | TGTGCCAGCAGCCCACAGACACACACTGAAGCTTTCTTT